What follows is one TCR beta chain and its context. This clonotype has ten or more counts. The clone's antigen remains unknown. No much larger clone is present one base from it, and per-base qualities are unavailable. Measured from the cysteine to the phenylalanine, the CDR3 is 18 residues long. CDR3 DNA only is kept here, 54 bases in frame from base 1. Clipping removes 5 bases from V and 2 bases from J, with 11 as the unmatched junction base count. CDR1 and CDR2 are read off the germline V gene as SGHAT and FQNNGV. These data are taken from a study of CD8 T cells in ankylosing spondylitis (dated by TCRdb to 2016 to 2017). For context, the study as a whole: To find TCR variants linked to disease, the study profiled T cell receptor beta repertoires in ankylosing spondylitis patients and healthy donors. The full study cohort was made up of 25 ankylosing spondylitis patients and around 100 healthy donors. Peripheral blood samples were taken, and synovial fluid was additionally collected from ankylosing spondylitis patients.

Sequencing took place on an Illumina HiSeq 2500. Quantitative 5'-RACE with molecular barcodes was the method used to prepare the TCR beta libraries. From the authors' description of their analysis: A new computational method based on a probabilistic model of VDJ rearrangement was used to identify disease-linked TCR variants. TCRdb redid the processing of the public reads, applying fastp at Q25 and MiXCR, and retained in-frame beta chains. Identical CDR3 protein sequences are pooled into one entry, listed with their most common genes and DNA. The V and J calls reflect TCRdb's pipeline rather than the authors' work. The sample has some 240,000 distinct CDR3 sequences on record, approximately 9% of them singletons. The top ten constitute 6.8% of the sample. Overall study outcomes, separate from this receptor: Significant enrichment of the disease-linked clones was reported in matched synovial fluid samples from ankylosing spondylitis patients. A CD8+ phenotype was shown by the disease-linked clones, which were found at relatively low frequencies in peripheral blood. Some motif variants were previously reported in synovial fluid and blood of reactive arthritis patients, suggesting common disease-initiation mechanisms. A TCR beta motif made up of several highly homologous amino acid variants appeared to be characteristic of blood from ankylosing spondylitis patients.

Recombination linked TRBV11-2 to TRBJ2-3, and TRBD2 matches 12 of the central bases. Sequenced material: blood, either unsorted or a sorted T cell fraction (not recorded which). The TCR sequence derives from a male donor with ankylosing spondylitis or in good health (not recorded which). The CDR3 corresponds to CASSVSSGLAGPTDTQYF. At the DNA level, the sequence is TGTGCCAGCAGCGTGTCCTCGGGACTAGCGGGCCCCACAGATACGCAGTATTTT.